This T cell receptor (beta chain) originates from a study of blood T cell repertoires in COVID-19. Study information: Acute and convalescent COVID-19 samples came from the United States, Italy and Spain. T cells, B-cell-depleted T cells, or PBMCs supplied cDNA or gDNA.

J was trimmed by 5 bases and V by 4 bases; bases with no gene match: 9. Germline V gene data show CDR1 as MGHRA and CDR2 as YSYEKL. The CDR3 extends over 16 amino acids. As handled by the study authors: Reference gene primer amplification yielded estimated nucleated cell counts. Sequencing used immunoSEQ multiplex PCR; TCRdb keeps in-frame clones, though not all of them. V, J and clone size are taken as reported in that table, and D and trimming were inferred from the DNA itself. The sample has about 140,000 clones, about 80% seen once; the top ten hold 3.5% to 4.5%. This chain uses TRBV4-1 with TRBJ2-5, with TRBD2 matching over 11 bases. The source material was peripheral blood. The clonotype comes from a man aged 60 to 75 with acute or convalescent COVID-19. CDR3 protein: CASSLAGGPLDETQYF. The CDR3 DNA follows: TGCGCCAGCAGCCTAGCGGGAGGGCCTCTAGATGAGACCCAGTACTTC.